The rows below give T cell receptor beta chains drawn from one sample of a study of control samples from healthy donors and cancer patients. Method: immunoSEQ multiplex PCR; TCRdb's copy keeps in-frame clones and lacks some. The top ten clones hold around 9% of a sample with about 120,000 clones, 80% to 90% of them seen once. The sequenced sample consisted of blood. The receptors derive from a man aged 35-49 years in good health. CDR3s include the opening cysteine and the closing phenylalanine or tryptophan. The order of the fields is D gene, V gene, J gene, CDR3 protein, CDR3 DNA. D genes are given only for firm matches.

NA,TRBV5-1,TRBJ2-7,CASSFESQAGEQYF,TGCGCCAGCAGCTTCGAGTCTCAAGCGGGTGAGCAGTACTTC
NA,TRBV10-1,TRBJ1-2,CASSESIGSGYTF,TGCGCCAGCAGTGAGTCGATTGGTTCGGGCTACACCTTC
TRBD1,TRBV5-6,TRBJ1-4,CASSEGARGEKLFF,TGTGCCAGCAGCGAGGGGGCGCGAGGTGAAAAACTGTTTTTT
NA,TRBV19,TRBJ2-5,CASSIDRQGETQYF,TGTGCCAGTAGTATAGATAGGCAGGGCGAGACCCAGTACTTC
TRBD2,TRBV10-1,TRBJ2-3,CASSGSGGTDTQYF,TGCGCCAGCAGTGGGAGCGGGGGCACAGATACGCAGTATTTT
NA,TRBV4-3,TRBJ2-7,CASSQDSSNHYEQYF,TGCGCCAGCAGCCAAGACAGCTCGAACCACTACGAGCAGTACTTC
TRBD1,TRBV4-1,TRBJ1-1,CASSPGQGYTEAFF,TGCGCCAGCAGCCCCGGACAGGGCTACACTGAAGCTTTCTTT
NA,TRBV19,TRBJ1-5,CASSMGWQQPQHF,TGTGCCAGTAGTATGGGGTGGCAGCAGCCCCAGCATTTT
TRBD1,TRBV11-3,TRBJ2-7,CASSSTDRAYEQYF,TGTGCCAGCAGCTCCACGGACAGGGCTTACGAGCAGTACTTC
NA,TRBV30,TRBJ2-5,CAWSVGGTQETQYF,TGTGCCTGGAGTGTTGGCGGGACTCAAGAGACCCAGTACTTC
NA,TRBV5-1,TRBJ1-5,CASSLGGFNQPQHF,TGCGCCAGCAGCTTGGGTGGGTTCAACCAGCCCCAGCATTTT